The present entry profiles one T cell receptor beta chain with its context. Its antigen remains unidentified. The data were taken from a study of CD8 T cells in ankylosing spondylitis. Study results and limitations: About 8 highly homologous variants formed a TCR beta motif that appeared characteristic of ankylosing spondylitis blood. Reported data indicate significant enrichment of disease-linked clones within matched ankylosing spondylitis synovial fluid. Reactive arthritis synovial fluid and blood were previously reported to contain some motif variants.

Quantitative barcoded 5'-RACE was used to prepare TCR beta libraries. TCRdb reprocessed the 5' RACE reads via MiXCR and lists one record per CDR3 protein. There are tens of thousands of distinct CDR3 sequences in the sample; under 7.5% occur only once, and 5% lies in the top ten. CDR3 length equals 13 residues. CDR1 SQVTM and CDR2 ANQGSEA come from the germline V gene. The clonotype was recovered from a male donor with ankylosing spondylitis. The sequenced material came from synovial fluid, either unsorted or a sorted T cell fraction (not recorded which). The V and J genes are TRBV29-1 and TRBJ1-1, with D hard to call. The CDR3 sequence is CSGRVGSNTEAFF. CDR3 coding DNA: TGCAGTGGTAGGGTTGGCTCGAACACTGAAGCTTTCTTT.